The 18 T cell receptor beta chains presented below share a single source sample, sequenced in a study of blood T cell repertoires in COVID-19. The method was immunoSEQ multiplex PCR; TCRdb's version includes in-frame clones alone and lacks a portion of them. Seen here are fewer than 200,000 clones, 83% observed once, and the top ten hold approximately 1.4%. The sample comprised peripheral blood. Source of these receptors: a human donor in a cohort sampled during active COVID-19.

The chain employs TRBV28 and TRBJ1-5; 7 bases match TRBD1. J gave up 2 bases and V 5 bases, and 6 bases lay outside the gene matches. This CDR3 contains 15 residues. The germline CDR1 and CDR2 sequences are MDHEN and SYDVKM. The CDR3 DNA follows: TGTGCCAGCAGTCCTGGACAGGTTGGCAATCAGCCCCAGCATTTT. It codes for CASSPGQVGNQPQHF.

In the case of this clone: Different DNA sequences within this sample yield the same CDR3. The chain employs TRBV7-9 and TRBJ2-7, with TRBD2 as a possible D gene (6 bases). CDR1 and CDR2 (germline): SEHNR, FQNEAQ (reference sequence). CDR3 length: 14 residues. The ends were cut back, 1 base at V and 1 base at J, with 8 bases in the middle. CDR3 sequence (DNA): TGTGCCAGCAGCTTAGGGCGGGGATCCTACGAGCAGTACTTC. Translation gives CASSLGRGSYEQYF. The complete variable domain, with remaining parts taken from reference TRBV7-9 and TRBJ2-7, reads DTGVSQNPRHKITKRGQNVTFRCDPISEHNRLYWYRQTLGQGPEFLTYFQNEAQLEKSRLLSDRFSAERPKGSFSTLEIQRTEQGDSAMYLCASSLGRGSYEQYFGPGTRLTVT.

This chain connects TRBV28 to TRBJ2-7; possibly TRBD1 for D (7 bases). CDR1 is MDHEN, CDR2 SYDVKM, per germline. V was trimmed by 8 bases and J by 5 bases, leaving 19 bases between them. The CDR3 consists of 14 residues. The DNA of the CDR3 is TGTGCCAGCGAGGGGGGTGACAGGGCCCACGAGCAGTACTTC. It encodes CASEGGDRAHEQYF. Full variable domain (missing parts from reference TRBV28 and TRBJ2-7): DVKVTQSSRYLVKRTGEKVFLECVQDMDHENMFWYRQDPGLGLRLIYFSYDVKMKEKGDIPEGYSVSREKKERFSLILESASTNQTSMYLCASEGGDRAHEQYFGPGTRLTVT.

The genes are TRBV27 and TRBJ2-1; TRBD2 aligns across 11 bases. V shed 6 bases, J shed 2 bases, and the junction held 3 bases outside the gene matches. The germline V gene has CDR1 MNHEY and CDR2 SMNVEV (reference sequence). The CDR3 loop spans 15 amino acids. CDR3 bases: TGTGCCAGCAGGGGACTAGCGGAGACCTACAATGAGCAGTTCTTC. This codes for CASRGLAETYNEQFF.

The chain links TRBV5-6 to TRBJ2-4, with 12 bases aligning to TRBD2. Germline V CDR1 and CDR2: SGHDT, YYEEEE. This CDR3 comprises 18 residues. Germline trimming cut 3 bases from V and 6 bases from J; bases unmatched to any gene: 13. The CDR3 bases are TGTGCCAGCAGCTCGCGGACTAGCGGGGTCCCTCTGGGAAACATTCAGTACTTC. It encodes CASSSRTSGVPLGNIQYF. Filled out from reference TRBV5-6 and TRBJ2-4, the complete variable domain reads DAGVTQSPTHLIKTRGQQVTLRCSPKSGHDTVSWYQQALGQGPQFIFQYYEEEERQRGNFPDRFSGHQFPNYSSELNVNALLLGDSALYLCASSSRTSGVPLGNIQYFGAGTRLSVL.

Here the CDR3 reads CASSLAGTYGYTF. In DNA, the CDR3 is TGTGCCAGCAGTTTGGCGGGGACCTATGGCTACACCTTC. The chain recombines TRBV27 with TRBJ1-2; TRBD1 is a possible D gene (5 bases). This CDR3 has 13 residues. The germline V gene has CDR1 MNHEY and CDR2 SMNVEV (reference sequence). The V and J ends lost 3 bases and 4 bases respectively, with 9 bases between them.

The chain employs TRBV14 and TRBJ2-7; no definite D call. V was pared by 1 base and J by 4 bases, with 2 bases between. Per germline, CDR1 SGHDN and CDR2 FVKESK. This CDR3 contains 11 residues. CDR3 sequence: CASSQAYEQYF. CDR3 sequence (DNA): TGTGCCAGCAGCCAAGCATACGAGCAGTACTTC.

The V call is TRBV11-2, the J call TRBJ1-6, with 12 nucleotides matching TRBD1. V shed 3 bases and J 0 bases; nucleotides not matched to a gene: 6. This CDR3 is 19 amino acids long. CDR1 is SGHAT, CDR2 FQNNGV, per germline. The CDR3 is CASSLTGQGALSYNSPLHF. DNA of the CDR3: TGTGCCAGCAGCTTGACGGGACAGGGGGCCCTCTCCTATAATTCACCCCTCCACTTT.

DNA for the CDR3: TGTGCCACCCAGCGGGGAGCCTACAATGAGCAGTTCTTC. It specifies CATQRGAYNEQFF. The chain carries TRBV24-1 and TRBJ2-1; TRBD2 agrees at 7 bases. This CDR3 region has 13 residues. Germline V gives CDR1 KGHDR, CDR2 SFDVKD. V lost 9 bases, J lost 2 bases, and 3 bases stayed unmatched.

The V call is TRBV9, the J call TRBJ2-7; D perhaps matches TRBD1 (6 bases). Trimming cost V 3 bases and J 9 bases, with 19 bases left between them. The V gene's germline CDR1 is SGDLS and CDR2 YYNGEE. The length of the CDR3 is 14 residues. CDR3 in DNA: TGTGCCAGCAGCGCCGTACAACAGGGCGCGGCGCAGTACTTC. The encoded protein is CASSAVQQGAAQYF.

V gene TRBV15 combines with J gene TRBJ2-2; 9 bases are shared with TRBD1. From germline, CDR1 is LNHNV and CDR2 YYDKDF (reference sequence). J gave up 4 bases and V 5 bases, and 5 bases lay outside the gene matches. The CDR3 covers 15 residues. The CDR3 spells CATSYRTGATGELFF. Here the CDR3 DNA reads TGTGCCACCAGCTACCGGACAGGGGCCACCGGGGAGCTGTTTTTT.

This rearrangement joins TRBV18 to TRBJ1-2; D is undetermined. The CDR3 runs to 14 residues. The V end was cut by 2 bases, the J end by 4 bases, with 11 bases between. Germline CDR1 and CDR2: KGHSH and LQKENI. The CDR3: CASSPKETGYGYTF. For the CDR3, the DNA is TGTGCCAGCTCACCAAAGGAGACGGGCTATGGCTACACCTTC.

This clone was observed a handful of times. The chain employs TRBV29-1 and TRBJ2-1; D may be TRBD2 (5 bases). Germline V lookup: CDR1 SQVTM, CDR2 ANQGSEA. This CDR3 region has 11 residues. The V gene lost 7 bases and the J gene lost 7 bases, with 11 bases spanning the gap. The CDR3 loop is CSGIRGNEQFF. CDR3 in DNA: TGCAGCGGTATTCGAGGGAATGAGCAGTTCTTC.

The chain recombines TRBV7-9 with TRBJ1-5, with 8 bases matching TRBD1. With 5 bases clipped from V and 3 bases from J, the junction kept 9 bases outside the gene matches. This CDR3 comprises 16 residues. Germline lookup yields CDR1 SEHNR and CDR2 FQNEAQ (reference sequence). DNA of the CDR3: TGTGCCAGCAGCCAGGGAGCAGGGGGCTACAATCAGCCCCAGCATTTT. Protein: CASSQGAGGYNQPQHF.

The rearrangement uses TRBV5-1 and TRBJ2-6; 7 positions match TRBD2. The germline V gene has CDR1 SGHRS and CDR2 YFSETQ. The length of the CDR3 is 17 residues. V lost 0 bases to trimming and J lost 0 bases; unmatched junction nucleotides: 3. As DNA, the CDR3 is TGCGCCAGCAGCTTGGCCGGGGGGATCTCTGGGGCCAACGTCCTGACTTTC. As protein: CASSLAGGISGANVLTF.

V is TRBV11-2 and J is TRBJ1-4, with 9 bases identical to TRBD1. V was clipped by 2 bases and J by 4 bases; unmatched bases: 11. Per the germline V gene, CDR1 is SGHAT and CDR2 is FQNNGV. The CDR3 totals 18 residues. The chain's CDR3 is CASSLLGTGTTFNEKLFF. Here the CDR3 DNA reads TGTGCCAGCAGCTTACTCGGGACAGGGACGACCTTTAATGAAAAACTGTTTTTT.

The genes are TRBV4-2 and TRBJ2-1; 9 bases are a match to TRBD2. Germline V lookup: CDR1 LGHNA, CDR2 YNFKEQ. The CDR3 has 16 residues. V shed 0 bases, J shed 5 bases, and the junction held 5 bases outside the gene matches. DNA of the CDR3: TGTGCCAGCAGCCAAGATGGGGCGGGAGGGAACAATGAGCAGTTCTTC. The encoded protein is CASSQDGAGGNNEQFF.

J is TRBJ1-1 and V is TRBV27; no firm D call. The ends were cut back, 2 bases at V and 8 bases at J, with 6 bases in the middle. This CDR3 region has 11 residues. From germline, CDR1 is MNHEY and CDR2 SMNVEV (reference sequence). This CDR3 is CASSLAGEAFF. CDR3 in DNA: TGTGCCAGCAGTTTAGCGGGGGAAGCTTTCTTT.